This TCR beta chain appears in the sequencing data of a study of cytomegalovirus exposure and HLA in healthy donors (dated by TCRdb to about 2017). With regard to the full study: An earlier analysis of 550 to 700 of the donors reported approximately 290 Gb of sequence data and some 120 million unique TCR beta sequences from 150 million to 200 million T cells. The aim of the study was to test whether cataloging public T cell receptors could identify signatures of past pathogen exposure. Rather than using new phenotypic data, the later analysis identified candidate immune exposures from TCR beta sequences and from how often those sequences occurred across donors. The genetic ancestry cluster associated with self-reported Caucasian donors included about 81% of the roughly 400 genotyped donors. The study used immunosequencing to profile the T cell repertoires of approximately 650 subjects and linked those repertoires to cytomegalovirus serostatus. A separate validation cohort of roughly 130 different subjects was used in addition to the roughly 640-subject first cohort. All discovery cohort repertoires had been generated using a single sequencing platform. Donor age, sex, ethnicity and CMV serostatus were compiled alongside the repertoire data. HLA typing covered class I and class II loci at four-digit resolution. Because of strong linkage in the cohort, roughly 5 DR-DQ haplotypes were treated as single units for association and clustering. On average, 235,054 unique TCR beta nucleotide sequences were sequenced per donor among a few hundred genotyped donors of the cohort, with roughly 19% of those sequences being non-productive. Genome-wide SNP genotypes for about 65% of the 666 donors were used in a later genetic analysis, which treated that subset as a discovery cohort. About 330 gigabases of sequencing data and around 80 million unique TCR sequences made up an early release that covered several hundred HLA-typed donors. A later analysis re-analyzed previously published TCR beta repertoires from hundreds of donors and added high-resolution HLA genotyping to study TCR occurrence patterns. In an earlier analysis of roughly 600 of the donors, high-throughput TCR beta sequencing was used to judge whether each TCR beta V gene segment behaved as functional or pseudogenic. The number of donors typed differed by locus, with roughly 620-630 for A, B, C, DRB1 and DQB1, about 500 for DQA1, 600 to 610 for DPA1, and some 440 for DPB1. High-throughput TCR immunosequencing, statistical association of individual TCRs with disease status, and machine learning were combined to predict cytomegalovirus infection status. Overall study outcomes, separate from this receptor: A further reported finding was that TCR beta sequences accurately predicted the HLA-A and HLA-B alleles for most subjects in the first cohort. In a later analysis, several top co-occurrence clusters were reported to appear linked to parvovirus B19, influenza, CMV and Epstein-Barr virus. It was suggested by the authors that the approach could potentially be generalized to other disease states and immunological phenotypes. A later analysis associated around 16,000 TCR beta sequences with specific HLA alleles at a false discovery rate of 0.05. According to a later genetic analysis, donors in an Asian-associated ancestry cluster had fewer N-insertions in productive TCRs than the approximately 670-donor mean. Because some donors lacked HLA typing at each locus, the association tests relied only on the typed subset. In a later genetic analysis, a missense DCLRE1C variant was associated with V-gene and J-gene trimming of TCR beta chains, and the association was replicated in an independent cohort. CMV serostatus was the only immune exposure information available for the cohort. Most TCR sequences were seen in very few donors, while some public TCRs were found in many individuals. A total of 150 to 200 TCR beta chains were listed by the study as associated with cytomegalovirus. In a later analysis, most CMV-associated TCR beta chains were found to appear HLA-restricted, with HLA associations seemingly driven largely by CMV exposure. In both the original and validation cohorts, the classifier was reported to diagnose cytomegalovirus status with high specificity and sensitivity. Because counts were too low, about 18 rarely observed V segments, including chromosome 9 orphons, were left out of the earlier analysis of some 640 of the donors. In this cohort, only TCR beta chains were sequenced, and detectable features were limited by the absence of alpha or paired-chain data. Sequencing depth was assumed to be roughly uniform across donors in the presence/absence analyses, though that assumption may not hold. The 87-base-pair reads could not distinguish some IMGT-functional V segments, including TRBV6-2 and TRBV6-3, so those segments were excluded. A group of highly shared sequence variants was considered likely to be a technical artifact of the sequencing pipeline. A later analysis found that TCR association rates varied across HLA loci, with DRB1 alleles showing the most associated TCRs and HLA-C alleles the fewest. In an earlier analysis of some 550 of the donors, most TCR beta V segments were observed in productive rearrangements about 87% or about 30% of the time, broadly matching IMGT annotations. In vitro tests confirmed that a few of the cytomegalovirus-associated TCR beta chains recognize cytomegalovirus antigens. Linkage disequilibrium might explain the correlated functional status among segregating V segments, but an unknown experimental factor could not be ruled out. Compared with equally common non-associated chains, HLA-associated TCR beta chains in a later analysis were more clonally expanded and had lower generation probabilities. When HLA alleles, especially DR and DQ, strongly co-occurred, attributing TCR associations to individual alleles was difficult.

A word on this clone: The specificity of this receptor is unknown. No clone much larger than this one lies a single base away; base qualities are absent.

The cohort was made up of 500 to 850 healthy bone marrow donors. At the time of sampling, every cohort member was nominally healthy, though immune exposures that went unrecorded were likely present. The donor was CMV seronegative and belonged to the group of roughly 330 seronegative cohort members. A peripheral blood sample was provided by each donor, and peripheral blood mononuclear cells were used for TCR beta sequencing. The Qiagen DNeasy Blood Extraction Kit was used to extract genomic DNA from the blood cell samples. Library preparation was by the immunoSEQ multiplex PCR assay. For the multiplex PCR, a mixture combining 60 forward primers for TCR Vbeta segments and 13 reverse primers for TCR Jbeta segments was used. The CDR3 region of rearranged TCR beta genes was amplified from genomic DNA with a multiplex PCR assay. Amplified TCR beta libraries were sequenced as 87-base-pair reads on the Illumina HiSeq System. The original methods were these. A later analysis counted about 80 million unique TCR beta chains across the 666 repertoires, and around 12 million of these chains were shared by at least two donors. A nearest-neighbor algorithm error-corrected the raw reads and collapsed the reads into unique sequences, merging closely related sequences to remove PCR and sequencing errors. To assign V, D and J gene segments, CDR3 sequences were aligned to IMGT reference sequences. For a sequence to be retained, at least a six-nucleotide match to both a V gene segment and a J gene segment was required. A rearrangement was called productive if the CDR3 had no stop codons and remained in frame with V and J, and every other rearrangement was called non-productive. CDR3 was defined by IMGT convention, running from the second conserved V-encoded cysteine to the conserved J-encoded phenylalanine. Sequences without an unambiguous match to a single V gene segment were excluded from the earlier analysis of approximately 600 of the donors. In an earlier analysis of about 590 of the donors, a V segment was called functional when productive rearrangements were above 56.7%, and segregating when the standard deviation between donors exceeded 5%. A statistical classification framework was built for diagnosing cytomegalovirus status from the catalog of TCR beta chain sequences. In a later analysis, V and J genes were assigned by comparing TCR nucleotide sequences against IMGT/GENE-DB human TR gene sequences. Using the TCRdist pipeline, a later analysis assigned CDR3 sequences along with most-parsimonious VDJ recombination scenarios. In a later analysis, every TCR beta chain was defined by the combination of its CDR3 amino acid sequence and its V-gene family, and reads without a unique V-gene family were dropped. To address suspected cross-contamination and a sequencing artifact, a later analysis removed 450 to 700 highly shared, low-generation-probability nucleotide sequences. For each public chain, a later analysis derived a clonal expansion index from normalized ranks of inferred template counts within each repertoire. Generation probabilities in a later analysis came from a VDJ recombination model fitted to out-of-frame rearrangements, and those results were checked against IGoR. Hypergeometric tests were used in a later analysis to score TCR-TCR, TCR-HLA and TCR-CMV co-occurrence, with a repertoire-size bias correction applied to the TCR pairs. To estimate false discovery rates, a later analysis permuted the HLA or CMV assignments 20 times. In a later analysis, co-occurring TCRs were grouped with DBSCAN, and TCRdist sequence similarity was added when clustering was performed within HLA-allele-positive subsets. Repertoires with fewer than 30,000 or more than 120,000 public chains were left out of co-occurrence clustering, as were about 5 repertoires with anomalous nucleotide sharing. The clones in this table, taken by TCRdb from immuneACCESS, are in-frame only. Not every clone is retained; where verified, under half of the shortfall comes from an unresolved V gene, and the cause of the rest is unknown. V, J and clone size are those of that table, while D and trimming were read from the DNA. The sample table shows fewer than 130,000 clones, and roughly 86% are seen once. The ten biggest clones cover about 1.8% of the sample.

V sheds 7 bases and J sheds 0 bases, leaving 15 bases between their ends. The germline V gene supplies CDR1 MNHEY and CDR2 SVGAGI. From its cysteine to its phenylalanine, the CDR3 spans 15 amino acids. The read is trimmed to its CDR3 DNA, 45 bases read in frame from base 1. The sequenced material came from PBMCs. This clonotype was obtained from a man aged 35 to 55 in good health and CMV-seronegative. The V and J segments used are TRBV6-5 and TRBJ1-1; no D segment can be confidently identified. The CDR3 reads CASTERAIMNTEAFF. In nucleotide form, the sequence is TGTGCCAGCACCGAGAGAGCCATTATGAACACTGAAGCTTTCTTT.